This is a list of T cell receptor beta chains from one sample in a study of T cell responses to AZD1222 COVID-19 vaccine. Sequencing used immunoSEQ multiplex PCR; TCRdb keeps in-frame clones, though not all of them. The sample lists about 140,000 clones, 85% to 95% seen once, with approximately 6.5% in the top ten. The sample consisted of peripheral blood, taken 28 days after the second AZD1222 dose. These receptors were obtained from an adult who received the AZD1222 COVID-19 vaccine. Each CDR3 is given with its conserved first and last residue. D genes are given only for firm matches.

>TRBJ1-6|TRBV7-3|-
CASSLSRGSPLHF
>TRBJ2-1|TRBV7-3|-
CASSSGQRSYNEQFF
>TRBJ1-1|TRBV2|-
CASHKGAITEAFF
>TRBJ1-4|TRBV5-4|-
CASSSGTINEKLFF
>TRBJ2-2|TRBV18|-
CASSPGSLNTGELFF
>TRBJ2-2|TRBV3-1/TRBV3-2|-
CASSPHPRGAGTGELFF
>TRBJ1-2|TRBV7-9|TRBD1
CASSRGQGDGYTF
>TRBJ2-7|TRBV19|TRBD1
CASSMRRTGAYEQYF
>TRBJ2-5|TRBV7-9|TRBD2
CASSPPAGGSRETQYF
>TRBJ1-1|TRBV13|-
CASSWTDGNTEAFF
>TRBJ2-5|TRBV11-3|TRBD2
CASSSGLADKETQYF
>TRBJ2-2|TRBV28|TRBD1
CASSLRGTGENTGELFF
>TRBJ2-7|TRBV6-5|-
CASSYTTGGTYEQYF
>TRBJ2-5|TRBV3-1/TRBV3-2|-
CASSFSPDTALTKTQYF